This entry is about one T cell receptor (beta chain). This clone has a handful of counts. The specificity of this receptor is unknown. Base qualities are not recorded, but no much larger clone differs from it by a single base. These data originate in a study of T cells in localized non-small cell lung cancer (TCRdb year 2020). About the investigation overall: The study examined T cell repertoires in hundreds of patients with early-stage NSCLC and compared tumors with uninvolved tumor-adjacent lungs. The mean age of the NSCLC patients was roughly 63 years, with 130 or so men and nearly 110 women. The cohort was made up of around 220 treatment-naive NSCLC patients whose localized lung tumors had been resected.

Sequences SGHNT (CDR1) and YENEEA (CDR2) are obtained from the germline V gene. V loses 7 bases, J loses 4 bases, and the germline ends lie 22 bases apart. The CDR3 starts with the cysteine, ends with the phenylalanine, and has 16 residues. CDR3 DNA only is kept here, 48 bases in frame from base 1. At diagnosis, peripheral blood, uninvolved tumor-adjacent lung and tumor were collected and were preserved as a mix of fresh-frozen and FFPE material. TCR beta CDR3 regions were sequenced from DNA using the immunoSEQ Assay. As for how the authors treated the data: T cell density was computed as TCR beta template counts normalized to usable DNA estimated by amplifying housekeeping genes. Richness was estimated using the preseqR package, with extrapolation to 400,000 templates for PBMC samples and to 120,000 templates for tissue samples. Clonality was defined as one minus Pielou's evenness. To identify tissue-enriched TCRs, differential abundance testing was run on productive amino-acid clonotypes with a minimum total count of 5 and an alpha of 0.1. The Jaccard Index and the Morisita Overlap Index were used to measure repertoire overlap between compartments. GLIPH grouped TCR beta CDR3s together with public tetramer-defined viral CDR3s, and a viral motif had to include at least three viral sequences and show V-gene enrichment. Held by TCRdb, this immuneACCESS table contains in-frame sequences only and omits some clones. Under half of the omission traces to an unresolved V gene where checked; the cause of the rest is unknown. The D gene and trimming were derived from the DNA, and the V and J assignments and clone size from that table. The sample table holds under 2,000 clones, of which 31% were seen once. The ten largest clones add up to around 18% of the sample.

Overall study results and their limits: A median of approximately 55 of the top 100 tumor clones were detected in paired uninvolved adjacent lung, and around 30 of these tumor clones were also found among the top 100 clones of the paired uninvolved adjacent lung. Multi-region tumor sequencing was not performed, so intratumor heterogeneity could not be excluded. The highest T cell clonality was observed in uninvolved tumor-adjacent lung, where clonality exceeded that of tumor, suggesting that antigenic responses were more focused in uninvolved tumor-adjacent lung. Higher T cell density in blood was associated with longer overall survival, whereas higher clonality in adjacent lung was associated with shorter survival. Since the design was exploratory, TCR variables were selected using unadjusted p-values with no false-discovery rate correction.

This specimen was lung tumor tissue, taken before any cancer treatment. This receptor chain uses TRBV11-3 and TRBJ1-2, with no reliable assignment of the D segment. The clonotype originates from a man between 40 and 75 years old with stage II lung adenocarcinoma. The CDR3 reads CASKTCRVRKTYGYTF. Here is the DNA: TGTGCCAGCAAAACCTGCCGAGTACGAAAGACCTATGGCTACACCTTC.